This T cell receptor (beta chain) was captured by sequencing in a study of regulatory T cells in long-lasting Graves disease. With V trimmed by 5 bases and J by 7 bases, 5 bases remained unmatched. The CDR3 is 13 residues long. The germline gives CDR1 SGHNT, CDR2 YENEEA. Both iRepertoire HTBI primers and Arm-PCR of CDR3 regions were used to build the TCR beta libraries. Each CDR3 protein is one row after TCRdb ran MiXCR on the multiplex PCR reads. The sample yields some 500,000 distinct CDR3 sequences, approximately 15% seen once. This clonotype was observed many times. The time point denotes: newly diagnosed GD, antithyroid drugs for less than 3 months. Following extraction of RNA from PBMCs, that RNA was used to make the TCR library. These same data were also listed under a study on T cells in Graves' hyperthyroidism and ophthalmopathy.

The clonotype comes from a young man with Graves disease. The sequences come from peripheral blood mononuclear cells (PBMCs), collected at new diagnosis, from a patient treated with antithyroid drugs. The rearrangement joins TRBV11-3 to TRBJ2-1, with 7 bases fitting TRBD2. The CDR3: CASSPTRGNEQFF. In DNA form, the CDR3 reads TGTGCCAGCAGCCCGACGCGGGGGAATGAGCAGTTCTTC.